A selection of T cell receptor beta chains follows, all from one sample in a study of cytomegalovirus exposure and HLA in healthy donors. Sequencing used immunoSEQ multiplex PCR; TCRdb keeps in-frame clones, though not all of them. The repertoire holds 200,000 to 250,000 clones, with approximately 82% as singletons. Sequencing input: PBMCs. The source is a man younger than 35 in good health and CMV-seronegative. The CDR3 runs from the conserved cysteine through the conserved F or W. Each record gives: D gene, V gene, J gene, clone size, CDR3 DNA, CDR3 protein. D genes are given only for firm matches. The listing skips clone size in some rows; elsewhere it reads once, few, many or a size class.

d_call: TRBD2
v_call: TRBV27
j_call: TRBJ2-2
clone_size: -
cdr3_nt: TGTGCCAGCAGTTTCAATCCGGGACTAGGGATCACCGGGGAGCTGTTTTTT
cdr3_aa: CASSFNPGLGITGELFF

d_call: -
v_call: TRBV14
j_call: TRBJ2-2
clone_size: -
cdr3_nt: TGTGCCAGCAGCCAACGCGGCGGGAACACCGGGGAGCTGTTTTTT
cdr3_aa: CASSQRGGNTGELFF

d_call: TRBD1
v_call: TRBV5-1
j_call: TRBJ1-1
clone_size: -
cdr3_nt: TGCGCCAGCAGCCCCGGGACAGGGTACGCCACTGAAGCTTTCTTT
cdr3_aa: CASSPGTGYATEAFF

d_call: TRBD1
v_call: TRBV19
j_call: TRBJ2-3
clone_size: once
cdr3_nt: TGTGCCAGTAGTATGACAGGGGGCTCCGGCTCCGGCGCAGATACGCAGTATTTT
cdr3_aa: CASSMTGGSGSGADTQYF

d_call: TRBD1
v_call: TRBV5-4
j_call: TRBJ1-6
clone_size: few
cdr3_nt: TGTGCCAGCAGCCCGCGGACAGGGGACAATTCACCCCTCCACTTT
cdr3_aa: CASSPRTGDNSPLHF

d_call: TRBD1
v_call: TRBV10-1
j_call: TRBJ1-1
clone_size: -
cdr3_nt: TGCGCCAGCAGTGAGAGACAAACAGGGGGCAGGACTGAAGCTTTCTTT
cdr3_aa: CASSERQTGGRTEAFF

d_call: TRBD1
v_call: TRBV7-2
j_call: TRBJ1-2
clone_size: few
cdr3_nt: TGTGCCAGCAGCTCGCTTGACAGGGGCCATGGCTACACCTTC
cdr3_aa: CASSSLDRGHGYTF

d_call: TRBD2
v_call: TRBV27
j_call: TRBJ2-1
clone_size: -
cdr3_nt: TGTGCCAGCAGTTTTCCGACTAGCGGGAGTGATGAGCAGTTCTTC
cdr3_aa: CASSFPTSGSDEQFF

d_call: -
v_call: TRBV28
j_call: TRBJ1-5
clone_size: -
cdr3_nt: TGTGCCAGCAGTTTATACCGGGACAACAATCAGCCCCAGCATTTT
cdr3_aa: CASSLYRDNNQPQHF

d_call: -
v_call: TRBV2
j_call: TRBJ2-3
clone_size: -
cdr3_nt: TGTGCCAAAGGGACAACAAGACCCACAGATACGCAGTATTTT
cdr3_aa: CAKGTTRPTDTQYF

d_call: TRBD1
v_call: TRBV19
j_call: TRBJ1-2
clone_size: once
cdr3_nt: TGTGCCAGTAGTGTTGGACAGGGATCAGGATCTTTCTCTGGCTACACCTTC
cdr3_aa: CASSVGQGSGSFSGYTF

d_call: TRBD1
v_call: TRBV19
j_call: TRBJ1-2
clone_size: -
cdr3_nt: TGTGCCAGTAGTTCAGGACAGGGCGTCAGCGGCTACACCTTC
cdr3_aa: CASSSGQGVSGYTF

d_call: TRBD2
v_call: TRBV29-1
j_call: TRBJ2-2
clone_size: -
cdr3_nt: TGCAGCGCAACCGGGACTAGCCGGGACGGGGAGCTGTTTTTT
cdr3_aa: CSATGTSRDGELFF

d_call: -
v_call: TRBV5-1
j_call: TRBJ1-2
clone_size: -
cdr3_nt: TGCGCCAGCAGCTTGGACAGGGCCTATGGCTACACCTTC
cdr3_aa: CASSLDRAYGYTF

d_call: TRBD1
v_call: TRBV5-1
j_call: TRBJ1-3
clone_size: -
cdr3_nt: TGCGCCAGCAGCTTGGCCGGGACAGGGAATGGAAACACCATATATTTT
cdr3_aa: CASSLAGTGNGNTIYF

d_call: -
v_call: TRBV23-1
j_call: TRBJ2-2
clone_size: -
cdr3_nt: TGCGCCAGCAGTCATAATAGACAGACGAACACCGGGGAGCTGTTTTTT
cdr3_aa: CASSHNRQTNTGELFF

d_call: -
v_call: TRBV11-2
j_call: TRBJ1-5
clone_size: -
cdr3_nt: TGTGCCAGCAGCGCCGGGGGGAGCGTCGGCAATCAGCCCCAGCATTTT
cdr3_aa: CASSAGGSVGNQPQHF

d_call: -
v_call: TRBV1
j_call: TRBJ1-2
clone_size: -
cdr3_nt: TGCACCAGCAGCCACCCCCCCCCGGGTGGCTACACCTTC
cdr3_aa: CTSSHPPPGGYTF

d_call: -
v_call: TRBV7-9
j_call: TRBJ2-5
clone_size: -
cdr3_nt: TGTGCCAGCAGCTTAGCGCGTGGGCAGGAGACCCAGTACTTC
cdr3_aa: CASSLARGQETQYF

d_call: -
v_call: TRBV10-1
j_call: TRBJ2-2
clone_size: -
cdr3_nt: TGCGCCAGCAGGGGGGCATCGGGGGAGCTGTTTTTT
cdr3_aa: CASRGASGELFF

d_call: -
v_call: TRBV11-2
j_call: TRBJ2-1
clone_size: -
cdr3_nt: TGTGCCAGCAGCCTACAGGGAGACTACAATGAGCAGTTCTTC
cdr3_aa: CASSLQGDYNEQFF

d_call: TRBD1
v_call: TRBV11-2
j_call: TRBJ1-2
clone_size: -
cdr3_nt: TGTGCCAGCAGTCGACAGGGGGATGGCTACACCTTC
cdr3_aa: CASSRQGDGYTF

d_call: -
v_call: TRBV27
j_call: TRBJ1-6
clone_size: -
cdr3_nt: TGTGCCAGCAGTTTACGGGAAGTTAATTCACCCCTCCACTTT
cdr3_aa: CASSLREVNSPLHF

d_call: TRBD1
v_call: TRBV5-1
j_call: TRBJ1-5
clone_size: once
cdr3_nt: TGCGCCAGCAGCTTATTGACAGGGGGCGGGGGAGGGGATAGCAATCAGCCCCAGCATTTT
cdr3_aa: CASSLLTGGGGGDSNQPQHF

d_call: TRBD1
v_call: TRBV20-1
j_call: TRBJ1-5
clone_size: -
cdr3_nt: TGCAGTGCTAGAGACAGGGGGTACCAGCATTTT
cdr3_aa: CSARDRGYQHF

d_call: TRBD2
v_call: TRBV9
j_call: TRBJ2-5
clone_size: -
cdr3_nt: TGTGCCAGCAGCGCCGGAGGGACTAGCGGGAAGGAGACCCAGTACTTC
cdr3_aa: CASSAGGTSGKETQYF

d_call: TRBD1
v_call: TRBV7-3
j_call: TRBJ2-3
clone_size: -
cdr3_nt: TGTGCCAGCAGTCGACAGGGGTTCACAGATACGCAGTATTTT
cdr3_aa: CASSRQGFTDTQYF

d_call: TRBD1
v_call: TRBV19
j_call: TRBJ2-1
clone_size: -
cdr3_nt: TGTGCCAGTAGTATAGAATTGGACAGGGTTTACAATGAGCAGTTCTTC
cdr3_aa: CASSIELDRVYNEQFF

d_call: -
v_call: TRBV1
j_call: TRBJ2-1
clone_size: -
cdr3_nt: TGCACCAGCAGCCGCCTTCTAGCAGCGGGAGCCTACAATGAGCAGTTCTTC
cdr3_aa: CTSSRLLAAGAYNEQFF